The entry below gives a single T cell receptor (beta chain) sequence along with its context. The antigen is undetermined. These data belong to a study of post-analysis software for immune sequencing data. General study results and limits: Batch-matched samples strongly co-clustered by F measure. The normalized Chao1 diversity of multiple sclerosis patients was significantly lower than that of controls. Among 4 or 5 TRBV segments more frequent in patients than controls were TRBV5-6, TRBV5-1 and TRBV20-1.

Germline CDR1 SGHRS, CDR2 YFSETQ. The V end lost 1 base, the J end lost 3 bases, and 12 bases lay between the germline ends. The CDR3 is 15 amino acids. The TCR beta cDNA libraries carried unique molecular identifiers. TCRdb processed the PCR reads anew with MiXCR; each CDR3 protein has one entry. Here the sample spans roughly 700,000 distinct CDR3 sequences, 30% being singletons. The chain combines TRBV5-1 with TRBJ2-3, with a tentative D call TRBD2 (6 bases). This sequence was found in a girl aged 10-17 years with multiple sclerosis. The specimen sequenced was blood. The chain's CDR3 is CASSLRTGETDTQYF. The CDR3, as DNA: TGCGCCAGCAGCTTGCGTACGGGGGAGACAGATACGCAGTATTTT.